The rows below give T cell receptor beta chains drawn from one sample of a study of cytomegalovirus exposure and HLA in healthy donors. Clones were sequenced by immunoSEQ multiplex PCR, and TCRdb holds only the in-frame ones, with some missing. This sample yields about 110,000 clones, of which around 79% are seen a single time; 1% to 1.5% belongs to the top ten. The specimen was PBMCs. The receptors derive from a woman in her 30s in good health and CMV-seronegative. CDR3s include the opening cysteine and the closing phenylalanine or tryptophan. A D gene is named only where the DNA matches it firmly. Some rows mark clone size as missing; the rest say once, few, many or name a class of expanded clone.

V: TRBV29-1; J: TRBJ1-1; D: .; size: .; DNA: TGCAGCACCGTACGCGGATACACTGAAGCTTTCTTT; CDR3: CSTVRGYTEAFF
V: TRBV13; J: TRBJ1-1; D: TRBD1; size: .; DNA: TGTGCCAGCAGCACCGTGACAGGGGAGAACACTGAAGCTTTCTTT; CDR3: CASSTVTGENTEAFF
V: TRBV6-6; J: TRBJ2-7; D: .; size: few; DNA: TGTGCCAGCAGGATCGGGTCTCATTCCTACGAGCAGTACTTC; CDR3: CASRIGSHSYEQYF
V: TRBV4-3; J: TRBJ1-2; D: TRBD1; size: .; DNA: TGCGCCAGCAGCCAAGAGTTTGGGACAGGGGGTTCTGGCTACACCTTC; CDR3: CASSQEFGTGGSGYTF
V: TRBV7-2; J: TRBJ1-1; D: .; size: .; DNA: TGTGCCAGCAGCTTAGGGCCGCCGGGGTCAACAAACACTGAAGCTTTCTTT; CDR3: CASSLGPPGSTNTEAFF
V: TRBV29-1; J: TRBJ2-1; D: TRBD2; size: .; DNA: TGCAGCGTTGAAGCGTTCTCTAGCGGGAGCTACAATGAGCAGTTCTTC; CDR3: CSVEAFSSGSYNEQFF
V: TRBV6-5; J: TRBJ2-7; D: .; size: once; DNA: TGTGCCAGCAGTGGAGGAGTACGTCACGAGCAGTACTTC; CDR3: CASSGGVRHEQYF
V: TRBV4-3; J: TRBJ2-1; D: .; size: .; DNA: TGCGCCAGCAGCCATCTGTTCCTAGGGGATGGTGAGCAGTTCTTC; CDR3: CASSHLFLGDGEQFF
V: TRBV5-1; J: TRBJ2-3; D: TRBD1; size: few; DNA: TGCGCCAGCAGCCAGGGACAGGTTACAGATACGCAGTATTTT; CDR3: CASSQGQVTDTQYF
V: TRBV2; J: TRBJ2-1; D: TRBD2; size: .; DNA: TGTGCCAGCAGGCCCACACTACTAGCGGCTACATACAATGAGCAGTTCTTC; CDR3: CASRPTLLAATYNEQFF
V: TRBV5-1; J: TRBJ2-7; D: TRBD2; size: .; DNA: TGCGCCAGCAGCTCAACAATCTCGACTAGCGGAGGGAACGAGCAGTACTTC; CDR3: CASSSTISTSGGNEQYF
V: TRBV29-1; J: TRBJ1-1; D: .; size: .; DNA: TGCAGCGTTGAAGCAGGGATAGACACTGAAGCTTTCTTT; CDR3: CSVEAGIDTEAFF